The clone carrying this T cell receptor beta chain was counted a few times. What it binds is unknown. Constant-region reverse primers amplified full-length variable regions, followed by semi-nested Nested Universal Primer A PCR. In TCRdb, the 5' RACE reads were re-called with MiXCR into one record per CDR3 protein. The table includes about 10,000 distinct CDR3 sequences, about 15% detected once. Whole-study results and caveats: Whole repertoires were not studied in the larger cohort, only one V-J beta rearrangement. The TCR gene usage of tumor memory CD4+ T cells clustered together with blood and lymph node memory CD4+ cells and with lymph node naive CD4+ cells.

Tregs were sorted as CD4+CD25+CD127-/low cells. CDR3 size: 15 residues. CDR1 and CDR2 (germline): SGDLS, YYNGEE. The V end was cut by 4 bases, the J end by 2 bases, with 16 bases between. This chain links TRBV9 with TRBJ2-7, with D tentatively TRBD2 (6 bases). The sequence was collected from a female donor with breast cancer. The sequencing sample was made of Tregs sorted from blood. CDR3 in DNA: TGTGCCAGCAGCCCTCGGCCTAGCGTAACCTACGAGCAGTACTTC. It specifies CASSPRPSVTYEQYF.